This record covers a single TCR beta chain. The source of the sample is a study of cytomegalovirus exposure and HLA in healthy donors. Study overall: Prior work identified more than 90 million unique TCR beta sequences in roughly 180 million T cells. Within the Caucasian-associated ancestry cluster were 81% of the roughly 380 genotyped donors.

V lost 3 bases, J lost 8 bases, and 5 bases lay in between. The CDR3 covers 12 residues. Germline CDR1 LNHDA, CDR2 SQIVND (reference sequence). Primers included in the PCR were 60 Vbeta and 13 Jbeta primers. The repertoire was sequenced with immunoSEQ multiplex PCR; TCRdb's copy has only in-frame clones and lacks some. The sample gives 130,000 or so clones, about 74% of which show up once; 6% to 8.5% is in the top ten. This rearrangement joins TRBV19 to TRBJ1-6; no firm D call. The sequencing sample was made of PBMCs. The source is a man between 40 and 49 years old in good health and CMV-seropositive. DNA for the CDR3: TGTGCCAGTAGTATTGCGGATTCACCCCTCCACTTT. Amino acid sequence: CASSIADSPLHF.